This TCR beta chain was recovered during a study of cytomegalovirus exposure and HLA in healthy donors. The germline CDR1 and CDR2 sequences are SGHVS and FNYEAQ. The junction had 6 bases not matched to a gene; V was cut back by 1 base and J by 2 bases. The CDR3 has 16 residues. The primer mix had 60 Vbeta and 13 Jbeta primers. Assay used: immunoSEQ multiplex PCR; TCRdb lists only in-frame clones, some missing. Its listing shows about 110,000 clones. The chain employs TRBV7-6 and TRBJ2-3, with 7 bases fitting TRBD2. The clonotype originates from a man aged 18 to 29 in good health and CMV-seronegative. The source material was PBMCs. The CDR3 DNA is TGTGCCAGCAGCTTAGGTCCTAGCGGATTCACAGATACGCAGTATTTT. Its translation is CASSLGPSGFTDTQYF.